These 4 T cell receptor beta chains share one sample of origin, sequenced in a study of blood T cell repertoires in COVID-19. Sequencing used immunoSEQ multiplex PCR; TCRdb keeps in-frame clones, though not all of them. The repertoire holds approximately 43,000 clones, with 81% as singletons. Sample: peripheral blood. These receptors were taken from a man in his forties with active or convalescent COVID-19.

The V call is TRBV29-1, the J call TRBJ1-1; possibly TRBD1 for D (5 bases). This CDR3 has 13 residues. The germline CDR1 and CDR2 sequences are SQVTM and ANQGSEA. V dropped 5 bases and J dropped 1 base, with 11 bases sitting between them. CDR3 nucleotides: TGCAGCGTTCTGGGAGGGGAGAACACTGAAGCTTTCTTT. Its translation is CSVLGGENTEAFF. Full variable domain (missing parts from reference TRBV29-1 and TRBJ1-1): SAVISQKPSRDICQRGTSLTIQCQVDSQVTMMFWYRQQPGQSLTLIATANQGSEATYESGFVIDKFPISRPNLTFSTLTVSNMSPEDSSIYLCSVLGGENTEAFFGQGTRLTVV.

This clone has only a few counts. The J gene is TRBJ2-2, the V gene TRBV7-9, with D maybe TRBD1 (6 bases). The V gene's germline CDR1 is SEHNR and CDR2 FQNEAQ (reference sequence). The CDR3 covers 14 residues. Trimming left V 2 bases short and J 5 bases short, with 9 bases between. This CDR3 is CASSLSGATGELFF. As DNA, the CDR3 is TGTGCCAGCAGCTTATCAGGGGCTACCGGGGAGCTGTTTTTT. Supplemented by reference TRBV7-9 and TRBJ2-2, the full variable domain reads DTGVSQNPRHKITKRGQNVTFRCDPISEHNRLYWYRQTLGQGPEFLTYFQNEAQLEKSRLLSDRFSAERPKGSFSTLEIQRTEQGDSAMYLCASSLSGATGELFFGEGSRLTVL.

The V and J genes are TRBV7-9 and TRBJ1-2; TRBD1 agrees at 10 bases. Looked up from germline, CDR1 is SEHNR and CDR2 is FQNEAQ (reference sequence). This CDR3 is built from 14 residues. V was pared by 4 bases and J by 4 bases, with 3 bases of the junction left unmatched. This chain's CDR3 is CASSSRDRGYGYTF. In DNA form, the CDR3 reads TGTGCCAGCAGCTCCCGGGACAGGGGCTATGGCTACACCTTC.

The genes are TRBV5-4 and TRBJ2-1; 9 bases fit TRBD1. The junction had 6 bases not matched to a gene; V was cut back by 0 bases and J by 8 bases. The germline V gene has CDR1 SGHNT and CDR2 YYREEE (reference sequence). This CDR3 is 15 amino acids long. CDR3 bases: TGTGCCAGCAGCTTGGTGGGACAGGGAAGTGATGAGCAGTTCTTC. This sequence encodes CASSLVGQGSDEQFF.